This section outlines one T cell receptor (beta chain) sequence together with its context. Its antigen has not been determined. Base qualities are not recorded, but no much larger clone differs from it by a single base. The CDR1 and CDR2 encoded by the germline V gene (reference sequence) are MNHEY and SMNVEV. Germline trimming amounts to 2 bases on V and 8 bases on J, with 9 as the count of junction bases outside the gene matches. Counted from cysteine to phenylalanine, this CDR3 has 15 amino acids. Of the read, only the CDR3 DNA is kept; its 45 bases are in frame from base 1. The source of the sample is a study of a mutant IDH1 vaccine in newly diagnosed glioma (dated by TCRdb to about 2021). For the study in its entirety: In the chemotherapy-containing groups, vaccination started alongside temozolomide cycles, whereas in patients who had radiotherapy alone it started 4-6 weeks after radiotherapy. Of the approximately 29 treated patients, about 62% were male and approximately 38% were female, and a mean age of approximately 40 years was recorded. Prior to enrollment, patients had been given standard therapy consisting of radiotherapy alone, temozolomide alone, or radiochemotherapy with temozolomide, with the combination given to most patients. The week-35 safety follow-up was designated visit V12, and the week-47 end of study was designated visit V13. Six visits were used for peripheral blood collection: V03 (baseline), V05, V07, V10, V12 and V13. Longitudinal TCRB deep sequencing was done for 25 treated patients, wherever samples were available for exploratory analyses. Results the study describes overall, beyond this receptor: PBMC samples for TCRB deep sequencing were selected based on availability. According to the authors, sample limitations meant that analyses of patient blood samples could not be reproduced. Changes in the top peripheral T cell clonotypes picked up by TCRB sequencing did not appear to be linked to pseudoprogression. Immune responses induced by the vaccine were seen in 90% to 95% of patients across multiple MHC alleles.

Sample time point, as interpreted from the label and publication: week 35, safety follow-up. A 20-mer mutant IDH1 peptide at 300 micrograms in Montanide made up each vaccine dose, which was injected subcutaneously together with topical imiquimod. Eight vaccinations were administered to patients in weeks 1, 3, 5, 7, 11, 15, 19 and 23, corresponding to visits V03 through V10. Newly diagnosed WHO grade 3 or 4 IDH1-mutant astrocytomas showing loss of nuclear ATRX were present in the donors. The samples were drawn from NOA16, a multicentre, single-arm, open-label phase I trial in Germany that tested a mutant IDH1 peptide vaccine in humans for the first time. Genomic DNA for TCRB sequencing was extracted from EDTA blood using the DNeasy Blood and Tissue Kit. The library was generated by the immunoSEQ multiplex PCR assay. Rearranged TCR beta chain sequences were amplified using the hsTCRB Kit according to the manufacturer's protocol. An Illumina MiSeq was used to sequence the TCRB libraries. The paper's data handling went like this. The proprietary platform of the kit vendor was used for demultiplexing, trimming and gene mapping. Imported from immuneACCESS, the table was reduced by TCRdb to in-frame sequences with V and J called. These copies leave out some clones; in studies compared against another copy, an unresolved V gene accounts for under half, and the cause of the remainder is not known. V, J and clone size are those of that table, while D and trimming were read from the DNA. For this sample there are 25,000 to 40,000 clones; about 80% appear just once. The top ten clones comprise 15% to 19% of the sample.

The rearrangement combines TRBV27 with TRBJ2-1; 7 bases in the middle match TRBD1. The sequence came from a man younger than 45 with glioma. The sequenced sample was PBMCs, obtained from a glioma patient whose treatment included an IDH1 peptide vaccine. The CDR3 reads CASSLGGQRHDEQFF. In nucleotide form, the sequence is TGTGCCAGCAGTTTAGGGGGACAGAGGCATGATGAGCAGTTCTTC.